A single sample is the source of the 15 T cell receptor beta chains below, sequenced in a study of CD8 T cells in ankylosing spondylitis. Findings and limits, study-wide: Within ankylosing spondylitis blood, a TCR beta motif made up of under 10 highly homologous variants appeared to be characteristic.

A single record per CDR3 protein comes from TCRdb applying MiXCR to the 5' RACE reads. The profile shows some 840,000 distinct CDR3 sequences, 10% to 15% of them singletons. Their recognized antigens are unknown. Material for sequencing was blood, either unsorted or a sorted T cell fraction (not recorded which). The receptors stem from a male donor with ankylosing spondylitis.

This chain joins TRBV19 and TRBJ2-4; 9 positions match TRBD1. The CDR3 length is 13 residues. The germline gives CDR1 LNHDA, CDR2 SQIVND (reference sequence). Unmatched junction bases numbered 3, after V lost 3 bases and J lost 9 bases. CDR3 nucleotides: TGTGCCAGTAGTATGGGGACAGGGTCCATTCAGTACTTC. It is translated as CASSMGTGSIQYF. Together with reference TRBV19 and TRBJ2-4, the CDR3 gives the full variable domain: DGGITQSPKYLFRKEGQNVTLSCEQNLNHDAMYWYRQDPGQGLRLIYYSQIVNDFQKGDIAEGYSVSREKKESFPLTVTSAQKNPTAFYLCASSMGTGSIQYFGAGTRLSVL.

This clonotype has only a few counts. J is TRBJ2-3 and V is TRBV6-4; 7 bases map to TRBD1. Losses at the gene ends were 6 bases for V and 0 bases for J; bases not matched to a gene: 12. Germline CDR1 MRHNA, CDR2 SNTAGT. There are 17 residues in the CDR3. The CDR3 sequence: CASRALGTAHSTDTQYF. The CDR3 DNA sequence: TGTGCCAGCAGGGCCTTGGGGACAGCACATAGCACAGATACGCAGTATTTT.

This chain uses TRBV6-6 with TRBJ1-2; D is perhaps TRBD1 (5 bases). The CDR3 contains 13 residues. Germline V CDR1 and CDR2: MNHNY, SVGAGI (reference sequence). The ends were cut back, 2 bases at V and 8 bases at J, with 12 bases in the middle. DNA of the CDR3: TGTGCCAGCAGTTACATACGGGGGGGGGGCTACACCTTC. Amino acid sequence: CASSYIRGGGYTF.

This clonotype came up a few times. The rearrangement joins TRBV5-1 to TRBJ1-2; D might be TRBD1 (5 bases). CDR3 length: 13 amino acids. The V gene lost 2 bases and the J gene lost 8 bases, with 13 bases spanning the gap. CDR1 is SGHRS and CDR2 is YFSETQ in the germline V gene. The CDR3 DNA is TGCGCCAGCAGCTTCCAAGGGGTGAGAGGCTACACCTTC. It specifies CASSFQGVRGYTF.

The J gene is TRBJ2-3, the V gene TRBV20-1; D call uncertain. The CDR3 contains 12 residues. Trimming left V 2 bases short and J 4 bases short, with 7 bases between. CDR1 is DFQATT and CDR2 is SNEGSKA in the germline V gene (reference sequence). CDR3 sequence reads: CSARSVADTQYF. As DNA, the CDR3 is TGCAGTGCTAGATCCGTAGCAGATACGCAGTATTTT.

This clonotype was detected only a few times. The chain couples TRBV9 to TRBJ2-3; possibly TRBD2 for D (5 bases). Trimming removed 0 bases at V and 1 base at J, with 15 bases between. This CDR3 contains 17 residues. Germline CDR1 is SGDLS and CDR2 is YYNGEE. The CDR3: CASSVVGGGYRTDTQYF. CDR3 nucleotide sequence: TGTGCCAGCAGCGTAGTAGGTGGAGGCTACCGCACAGATACGCAGTATTTT.

The chain combines TRBV29-1 with TRBJ1-1; the D is unclear. CDR1 SQVTM and CDR2 ANQGSEA come from the germline V gene. V gave up 3 bases and J gave up 3 bases, with 11 bases separating them. This CDR3 has 13 amino acids. CDR3 bases: TGCAGCGTTGAGAGGGTCCTGGACACTGAAGCTTTCTTT. Protein product: CSVERVLDTEAFF.

This clonotype was seen at least ten times. This sequence joins TRBV10-3 and TRBJ1-5; TRBD1 might be the D (5 bases). Germline V gene sequence: CDR1 ENHRY, CDR2 SYGVKD. CDR3 length: 14 residues. V lost 2 bases and J 5 bases, leaving 10 bases between the germline ends. This CDR3 is CAISEGGLDQPQHF. In nucleotides, the CDR3 is TGTGCCATCAGTGAGGGGGGGTTGGATCAGCCCCAGCATTTT.

In this sample, this clonotype turned up a few times. This chain uses TRBV9 with TRBJ1-6; D might be TRBD1 (5 bases). The V gene lost 4 bases and the J gene lost 7 bases, with 12 bases spanning the gap. This CDR3 has 14 amino acids. Germline V lookup: CDR1 SGDLS, CDR2 YYNGEE. The CDR3 DNA reads TGTGCCAGCAGCTTCCGGGACCCGAATTCACCCCTCCACTTT. This translates into CASSFRDPNSPLHF.

The chain links TRBV10-3 to TRBJ2-3; D uncertain. From germline, CDR1 is ENHRY and CDR2 SYGVKD. Trimming took 5 bases from V and 4 from J, leaving 13 bases between them. This CDR3 is 14 amino acids long. CDR3 nucleotide sequence: TGTGCCATCAGTATGGCTGCTATATCAGATACGCAGTATTTT. Its protein product is CAISMAAISDTQYF.

V usage is TRBV7-9 and J usage is TRBJ1-4, with 9 bases fitting TRBD1. The junction had 3 bases not matched to a gene; V was cut back by 5 bases and J by 8 bases. Germline V gene data show CDR1 as SEHNR and CDR2 as FQNEAQ (reference sequence). The length of the CDR3 is 13 residues. The CDR3 here is CASSTGTGEKLFF. The DNA for the CDR3 is TGTGCCAGCAGCACAGGGACAGGGGAAAAACTGTTTTTT.

The table lists this clonotype with a few counts. The chain recombines TRBV7-6 with TRBJ1-2; no definite D call. The germline CDR1 and CDR2 sequences are SGHVS and FNYEAQ. Trimming removed 6 bases from V and 6 bases from J, with 11 bases in between. The CDR3 consists of 12 residues. The CDR3 spells CASSTWGDGYTF. Written as DNA, the CDR3 is TGTGCCAGCAGTACATGGGGAGATGGCTACACCTTC.

There are a few counts of this clonotype. The V and J genes are TRBV10-3 and TRBJ2-5, with D unclear. CDR3 length: 13 amino acids. V was cut by 3 bases and J by 1 base, with 6 bases left in between. CDR1 is ENHRY, CDR2 SYGVKD, per germline. The CDR3: CAISEAFQETQYF. The CDR3 nucleotides are TGTGCCATCAGTGAAGCCTTCCAAGAGACCCAGTACTTC.

This clonotype was picked up many times. This CDR3 is CSGLTGLGNEQFF. The DNA of the CDR3 is TGCAGCGGTCTGACGGGACTAGGGAATGAGCAGTTCTTC. The gene calls are TRBV29-1 and TRBJ2-1; 8 nucleotides line up with TRBD2. The ends lost 7 bases at V and 7 bases at J; junction bases unmatched: 9. The CDR3 extends over 13 amino acids. The germline CDR1 and CDR2 sequences are SQVTM and ANQGSEA.

Only a few counts were recorded for this clonotype. This rearrangement joins TRBV7-8 to TRBJ2-1; D perhaps matches TRBD1 (6 bases). There are 13 residues in the CDR3. V was pared by 5 bases and J by 9 bases, with 14 bases between. Per germline, CDR1 SGHVS and CDR2 FQNEAQ. CDR3 protein: CASSPSGQSEQFF. CDR3 sequence (DNA): TGTGCCAGCAGCCCATCCGGACAGAGTGAGCAGTTCTTC. Complete variable domain (other parts from reference TRBV7-8 and TRBJ2-1): GAGVSQSPRYKVAKRGQDVALRCDPISGHVSLFWYQQALGQGPEFLTYFQNEAQLDKSGLPSDRFFAERPEGSVSTLKIQRTQQEDSAVYLCASSPSGQSEQFFGPGTRLTVL.